The present TCR beta chain was sequenced within a study of OX40 agonist ivuxolimab in advanced cancers. The CDR3 consists of 15 residues. Trimming at V came to 3 bases and at J to 8 bases, leaving 6 bases not matched to a gene. Germline CDR1 is SGHTA and CDR2 is FQGTGA. The table came from immunoSEQ multiplex PCR; TCRdb's copy has only in-frame clones and leaves some out. The sample lists roughly 22,000 clones; approximately 87% were seen once. The source is an adult with an advanced solid tumor such as melanoma, head and neck, liver or kidney cancer. The rearrangement joins TRBV7-3 to TRBJ2-3; the match to TRBD2 covers 12 bases. The starting material was CD4+ or CD8+ T cells sorted from blood, obtained in a trial of the OX40 agonist ivuxolimab. Here the CDR3 DNA reads TGTGCCAGCAGCTTGACTAGCGGGAGTGTGAGTACGCAGTATTTT. Translating gives CASSLTSGSVSTQYF.